Following are 20 T cell receptor beta chains from one sample sequenced in a study of cytomegalovirus exposure and HLA in healthy donors. PCR amplification relied on 60 Vbeta primers (plus 13 Jbeta primers). Here immunoSEQ multiplex PCR was the method, and the copy in TCRdb shows in-frame clones only, minus some. The table shows under 200,000 clones, with 70% to 80% occurring only once. The sample comprised PBMCs. These receptors all come from a man aged 55 to 70 in good health and CMV-seronegative.

The rearrangement links TRBV10-3 to TRBJ1-5, with 10 bases that match TRBD1. V was pared by 2 bases and J by 4 bases, with 8 bases of the junction left unmatched. The CDR3 length is 17 residues. Germline assignment: CDR1 ENHRY and CDR2 SYGVKD. The CDR3, as DNA: TGTGCCATCAGTGAGGCGGGAGGACAGGGGGGTAATCAGCCCCAGCATTTT. Protein: CAISEAGGQGGNQPQHF.

V usage is TRBV7-9 and J usage is TRBJ2-7; tentative D call: TRBD2 (7 bases). Germline V gene sequence: CDR1 SEHNR, CDR2 FQNEAQ (reference sequence). The CDR3 runs 14 residues. Trimming left V 5 bases short and J 6 bases short, with 17 bases between. CDR3 nucleotides: TGTGCCAGCAGCCCGCGAACAGGGAGGGGCGAGCAGTACTTC. Its protein is CASSPRTGRGEQYF.

V usage is TRBV6-5 and J usage is TRBJ2-1; D not certain. In germline, CDR1 is MNHEY, CDR2 SVGAGI. The V end lost 4 bases, the J end lost 3 bases, and 16 bases lay between the germline ends. CDR3 length: 16 residues. In DNA, the CDR3 is TGTGCCAGCAGTTCGGCCTCCGACTCTATCTACAATGAGCAGTTCTTC. Protein sequence: CASSSASDSIYNEQFF.

The rearrangement joins TRBV5-6 to TRBJ2-7; TRBD1 aligns across 7 bases. Trimming cost V 1 base and J 7 bases; bases outside gene matches: 5. This CDR3 is built from 13 residues. Germline lookup yields CDR1 SGHDT and CDR2 YYEEEE. CDR3 in DNA: TGTGCCAGCAGCTTGCCAGGGGGTAATGAGCAGTACTTC. Protein sequence: CASSLPGGNEQYF.

The table lists this clone with a few counts. The junction shows a germline mismatch at one end, possibly a read error. This chain uses TRBV4-3 with TRBJ2-4; the D gene is possibly TRBD2 (5 bases). The CDR3 spans 15 residues. Germline values: CDR1 LGHNA, CDR2 YSLEER. CDR3 loop: CASSQDAGARNIQYF. The CDR3 coding sequence is TGCGCCAGCAGCCAAGACGCGGGCGCCAGAAACATTCAGTACTTC.

The chain joins TRBV20-1 to TRBJ1-2, with 8 bases identical to TRBD1. This CDR3 spans 11 amino acids. Trimming at V came to 6 bases and at J to 8 bases, leaving 5 bases not matched to a gene. The V gene's germline CDR1 is DFQATT and CDR2 SNEGSKA (reference sequence). The CDR3 loop reads CSARDRRGYTF. In nucleotides, the CDR3 is TGCAGTGCCAGGGACAGGAGAGGCTACACCTTC.

This chain uses TRBV7-2 with TRBJ1-2, with D unclear. The germline gives CDR1 SGHTA, CDR2 FQGNSA. V was cut by 5 bases and J by 0 bases, with 16 bases left in between. The CDR3 runs 16 residues. CDR3: CASSPESGRANYGYTF. In DNA form, the CDR3 reads TGTGCCAGCAGCCCGGAAAGCGGCCGAGCTAACTATGGCTACACCTTC. Combining the CDR3 with reference TRBV7-2 and TRBJ1-2 gives the whole variable domain GAGVSQSPSNKVTEKGKDVELRCDPISGHTALYWYRQSLGQGLEFLIYFQGNSAPDKSGLPSDRFSAERTGGSVSTLTIQRTQQEDSAVYLCASSPESGRANYGYTFGSGTRLTVV.

The gene calls are TRBV18 and TRBJ2-2; 8 bases fit TRBD1. The CDR3 extends over 15 amino acids. V lost 6 bases, J lost 6 bases, and 9 bases stayed unmatched. The germline gives CDR1 KGHSH, CDR2 LQKENI. The CDR3 bases are TGTGCCAGCTCGAAGACAGGGGCGGGTGCCGGGGAGCTGTTTTTT. Its translation: CASSKTGAGAGELFF.

The chain has TRBV5-1 and TRBJ2-2; 7 bases line up with TRBD1. Germline V CDR1 and CDR2: SGHRS, YFSETQ. The CDR3 covers 15 residues. With 4 bases clipped from V and 3 bases from J, the junction kept 6 bases outside the gene matches. As DNA, the CDR3 is TGCGCCAGCAGCCAAATGACAGGGTACACCGGGGAGCTGTTTTTT. This translates into CASSQMTGYTGELFF.

This chain joins TRBV10-2 and TRBJ1-5; the match to TRBD1 covers 8 bases. The length of the CDR3 is 16 residues. Looked up from germline, CDR1 is WSHSY and CDR2 is SAAADI. V lost 2 bases and J lost 11; bases outside the gene matches: 14. The CDR3: CASSEVGQGFPYAQHF. CDR3 DNA: TGCGCCAGCAGTGAGGTTGGACAGGGATTTCCGTACGCCCAGCATTTT.

This clone has more than one count but fewer than ten. The V call is TRBV5-4, the J call TRBJ2-5, with TRBD2 identical over 9 bases. J gave up 0 bases and V 4 bases, and 7 bases lay outside the gene matches. The CDR3 totals 16 residues. Germline CDR1 SGHNT, CDR2 YYREEE (reference sequence). CDR3 region: CASSPGAGGNQETQYF. The CDR3 DNA is TGTGCCAGCAGCCCCGGGGCGGGAGGGAACCAAGAGACCCAGTACTTC.

The V call is TRBV2, the J call TRBJ2-7, with 8 nucleotides matching TRBD2. There are 16 residues in the CDR3. The junction had 20 bases not matched to a gene; V was cut back by 11 bases and J by 5 bases. The germline V gene encodes CDR1 SNHLY and CDR2 FYNNEI. The CDR3 region is CAGTSNRLAGRNEQYF. For the CDR3, the DNA is TGTGCCGGCACCAGCAACAGGTTAGCGGGGAGGAACGAGCAGTACTTC. Variable domain in full (rest from reference TRBV2 and TRBJ2-7): EPEVTQTPSHQVTQMGQEVILRCVPISNHLYFYWYRQILGQKVEFLVSFYNNEISEKSEIFDDQFSVERPDGSNFTLKIRSTKLEDSAMYFCAGTSNRLAGRNEQYFGPGTRLTVT.

The chain employs TRBV19 and TRBJ2-2, with TRBD2 identical over 7 bases. The CDR3 has 16 amino acids. V shed 7 bases and J 4 bases; nucleotides not matched to a gene: 12. Germline-derived CDR1 and CDR2 are LNHDA and SQIVND (reference sequence). CDR3 amino acids: CASTPLGRAGTGELFF. In DNA form, the CDR3 reads TGTGCCAGTACCCCCTTAGGGAGGGCGGGCACCGGGGAGCTGTTTTTT.

This clone was seen a few times. The chain combines TRBV14 with TRBJ2-5, with unresolved D. Deletions cut 0 bases from V and 4 bases from J, with 15 bases between. Germline lookup yields CDR1 SGHDN and CDR2 FVKESK. The CDR3 covers 16 residues. The chain's CDR3 is CASSQDIRSPPETQYF. CDR3 nucleotides: TGTGCCAGCAGCCAAGATATCCGTAGTCCCCCAGAGACCCAGTACTTC.

The chain has TRBV7-2 and TRBJ2-6; the match to TRBD2 covers 14 bases. Trimming removed 0 bases from V and 0 bases from J; junction bases left unmatched: 1. Germline CDR1 SGHTA, CDR2 FQGNSA. The CDR3 loop spans 19 amino acids. CDR3 loop: CASSLAGLAGGSGANVLTF. The CDR3 nucleotides read TGTGCCAGCAGCTTAGCCGGACTAGCGGGAGGCTCTGGGGCCAACGTCCTGACTTTC.

V is TRBV11-1 and J is TRBJ2-5, with 7 bases aligning to TRBD2. Germline CDR1 reads SGHAT; CDR2 reads FQDESV (reference sequence). V trimming: 5 bases; J trimming: 5 bases; junction bases outside the gene matches: 8. The CDR3 totals 14 residues. CDR3 coding DNA: TGTGCCAGCAGCCTCTTAGCGGGTGGGGAGACCCAGTACTTC. Its protein is CASSLLAGGETQYF.

V and J are TRBV11-2 and TRBJ1-2; D is perhaps TRBD1 (5 bases). Germline V gene lookup returns CDR1 SGHAT and CDR2 FQNNGV. V shed 4 bases and J shed 4 bases, with 22 bases lying between them. The CDR3 spans 17 residues. The CDR3, as DNA: TGTGCCAGCAGCTCCACCGGAGGGCAGTTAAGGGGCTATGGCTACACCTTC. This encodes CASSSTGGQLRGYGYTF.

This chain joins TRBV7-3 and TRBJ1-2; no clear D gene. V lost 1 base and J lost 7, with 10 bases in between. The CDR3 contains 13 residues. Germline V gene lookup returns CDR1 SGHTA and CDR2 FQGTGA. The chain's CDR3 is CASSLIGGTGYTF. As DNA, the CDR3 is TGTGCCAGCAGCTTAATCGGAGGTACTGGCTACACCTTC.

The chain combines TRBV7-2 with TRBJ1-1, with D tentatively TRBD1 (6 bases). Germline V lookup: CDR1 SGHTA, CDR2 FQGNSA. V lost 6 bases to trimming and J lost 4 bases, with 15 bases between them. CDR3 length: 14 amino acids. For the CDR3, the DNA is TGTGCCAGCAGTATAGGGGGAGGGGCCACTGAAGCTTTCTTT. This codes for CASSIGGGATEAFF.

This chain links TRBV12-1 with TRBJ2-3; TRBD1 reflects the table's D call only, with no check against the DNA. TRBV12-1 is recorded as a pseudogene. The CDR3 runs 16 residues. The CDR3 sequence is CASSFHGTVPPDTQYF. Here the CDR3 DNA reads TGTGCCAGCAGCTTCCACGGGACAGTTCCACCAGATACGCAGTATTTT.